What follows are 9 T cell receptor beta chains derived from one specimen sequenced in a study of early T cells in non-severe SARS-CoV-2 infection. TCRdb passed the 5' RACE reads through MiXCR, listing each CDR3 protein once. The sample comprises 65,000 to 85,000 distinct CDR3 sequences, 15% to 18% of which are singletons, and roughly 12% rests with the top ten. What was sequenced was whole blood. The receptors originated from an adult who was a healthcare worker with PCR-confirmed SARS-CoV-2 infection or an uninfected control (not recorded which).

The chain is built from TRBV5-4 and TRBJ2-7, with TRBD1 matching over 9 bases. The CDR3 has 14 amino acids. J gave up 5 bases and V 3 bases, and 6 bases lay outside the gene matches. Germline lookup yields CDR1 SGHNT and CDR2 YYREEE (reference sequence). CDR3 amino acids: CASSSGQGRHEQYF. In nucleotides, the CDR3 is TGTGCCAGCAGCTCTGGACAGGGGAGGCACGAGCAGTACTTC. Combining the CDR3 with reference TRBV5-4 and TRBJ2-7 gives the whole variable domain ETGVTQSPTHLIKTRGQQVTLRCSSQSGHNTVSWYQQALGQGPQFIFQYYREEENGRGNFPPRFSGLQFPNYSSELNVNALELDDSALYLCASSSGQGRHEQYFGPGTRLTVT.

This clonotype has a handful of counts. Germline and junction disagree at one end, which may indicate a read error. The V gene is TRBV7-7, the J gene TRBJ2-1; tentative D call: TRBD2 (6 bases). This CDR3 is built from 13 residues. The germline V gene has CDR1 SSHAT and CDR2 FNYEAQ (reference sequence). CDR3 sequence reads: CASSLIGSREQFF. The CDR3 DNA is TGTGCTAGCAGCTTAATCGGGAGCAGAGAGCAGTTCTTC.

This clonotype showed up many times. V usage is TRBV6-1 and J usage is TRBJ1-5, with 9 bases identical to TRBD1. The J segment lost 7 bases and the V segment lost 7 bases, leaving 8 bases of the junction unmatched. The CDR3 contains 14 residues. Germline CDR1 is MNHNS and CDR2 is SASEGT. In DNA form, the CDR3 reads TGTGCCAGCACCCCGGGACAGGGAGGGCAGCCCCAGCATTTT. It translates to CASTPGQGGQPQHF.

At least ten counts were recorded for this clonotype. The J gene is TRBJ2-7, the V gene TRBV29-1; D is possibly TRBD2 (5 bases). CDR3 length equals 12 residues. The germline V gene has CDR1 SQVTM and CDR2 ANQGSEA. V lost 5 bases to trimming and J lost 3 bases, with 11 bases between them. The CDR3 loop is CSVKRGSYEQYF. In nucleotides, the CDR3 is TGCAGCGTTAAACGGGGAAGCTACGAGCAGTACTTC.

This clonotype was recorded a few times. The chain has TRBV19 and TRBJ2-7, with D perhaps TRBD1 or TRBD2 (5 bases each). With 2 bases removed from V and 0 bases from J, the gap between germline ends came to 14 bases. Germline V gives CDR1 LNHDA, CDR2 SQIVND (reference sequence). The CDR3 totals 16 residues. Here the CDR3 DNA reads TGTGCCAGTAGTATATCAGGGACCCTCAGCTCCTACGAGCAGTACTTC. Its translation: CASSISGTLSSYEQYF.

This clonotype has only a few counts. The chain couples TRBV6-5 to TRBJ1-1; no firm D call. Trimming took 4 bases from V and 0 from J, leaving 6 bases between them. From germline, CDR1 is MNHEY and CDR2 SVGAGI. The CDR3 sequence is 13 residues long. The CDR3 region has the DNA TGTGCCAGCAGTTGGGAGGTGAACACTGAAGCTTTCTTT. Translation gives CASSWEVNTEAFF.

The genes are TRBV20-1 and TRBJ2-6; D is possibly TRBD1 or TRBD2 (6 bases each). CDR1 and CDR2 from the germline V gene are DFQATT and SNEGSKA (reference sequence). The ends were cut back, 6 bases at V and 3 bases at J, with 24 bases in the middle. This CDR3 is built from 18 residues. CDR3 DNA: TGCAGTGCCCGGACGGGGGCGAATAATTTAGTTGGGGCCAACGTCCTGACTTTC. It codes for CSARTGANNLVGANVLTF.

The table lists this clonotype with many counts. The chain links TRBV28 to TRBJ1-2; D is uncertain. Germline values: CDR1 MDHEN, CDR2 SYDVKM. The V and J ends lost 3 bases and 5 bases respectively, with 4 bases between them. There are 11 residues in the CDR3. The CDR3 sequence: CASSFGYGYTF. CDR3 DNA sequence: TGTGCCAGCAGTTTTGGGTATGGCTACACCTTC.

The chain combines TRBV5-1 with TRBJ2-1; 8 bases line up with TRBD1. Per the germline V gene, CDR1 is SGHRS and CDR2 is YFSETQ. V lost 2 bases to trimming and J lost 7 bases; unmatched junction nucleotides: 8. This CDR3 spans 15 amino acids. CDR3 DNA sequence: TGCGCCAGCAGCTTACCGGGACAGGTTATTAATGAGCAGTTCTTC. The encoded protein is CASSLPGQVINEQFF.